A selection of T cell receptor beta chains follows, all from one sample in a study of cytomegalovirus exposure and HLA in healthy donors. The repertoire was sequenced with immunoSEQ multiplex PCR; TCRdb's copy has only in-frame clones and lacks some. Of fewer than 200,000 clones detected, roughly 84% appear once; the ten largest clones hold about 1%. Sequences were obtained from PBMCs. The receptors were sampled from a man aged 25 to 40 in good health and CMV-seronegative. Each CDR3 is given with its conserved first and last residue. A D gene is named only where the DNA matches it firmly. Size values are once, few and many counts, or a class for expanded clones, and some rows have none.

abundance	v_gene	d_gene	j_gene	len	CDR3aa	CDR3nt
.	TRBV5-1	TRBD2	TRBJ2-3	16	CASRGGASGSTDTQYF	TGCGCCAGCAGAGGGGGGGCTAGCGGGAGCACAGATACGCAGTATTTT
.	TRBV28	TRBD2	TRBJ2-7	15	CATRGAGGLAYEQYF	TGTGCCACCCGAGGGGCGGGGGGTCTGGCCTACGAGCAGTACTTC
.	TRBV11-2	TRBD1	TRBJ2-7	15	CASSSEPGQDYEQYF	TGTGCCAGCAGCTCAGAACCTGGACAGGACTACGAGCAGTACTTC
.	TRBV11-2	TRBD1	TRBJ2-7	13	CASTGGQGYEQYF	TGTGCCAGTACCGGGGGACAGGGTTACGAGCAGTACTTC
.	TRBV5-4	TRBD1	TRBJ1-6	16	CASSLEGQGRDSPLHF	TGTGCCAGCAGCTTGGAGGGACAGGGTCGGGATTCACCCCTCCACTTT
.	TRBV25-1	TRBD2	TRBJ2-7	17	CASSDRTSGSPSYEQYF	TGTGCCAGCAGTGATAGGACTAGCGGGAGCCCCTCCTACGAGCAGTACTTC
once	TRBV2	TRBD2	TRBJ2-5	13	CASSDPGGETQYF	TGTGCCAGCAGTGACCCGGGGGGAGAGACCCAGTACTTC
.	TRBV7-2	.	TRBJ2-7	12	CASSYSSREQYF	TGTGCCAGCAGCTATTCAAGCCGGGAGCAGTACTTC
.	TRBV19	.	TRBJ2-1	14	CATRRRAGSNEQFF	TGTGCCACCCGACGGCGGGCGGGGTCCAATGAGCAGTTCTTC
few	TRBV5-6	.	TRBJ1-1	16	CASSLVSLGGSTEAFF	TGTGCCAGCAGCTTAGTGAGTTTGGGGGGGTCCACTGAAGCTTTCTTT
.	TRBV7-9	.	TRBJ2-4	16	CASSPGDSLAKNIQYF	TGTGCCAGCAGCCCAGGCGACAGCCTAGCCAAAAACATTCAGTACTTC
.	TRBV19	.	TRBJ2-3	14	CASRLVSSTDTQYF	TGTGCCAGTAGACTCGTTTCTAGCACAGATACGCAGTATTTT
.	TRBV7-7	TRBD2	TRBJ2-1	16	CASSLGGLADYNEQFF	TGTGCCAGCAGCTTAGGGGGCCTAGCGGACTACAATGAGCAGTTCTTC
.	TRBV11-2	.	TRBJ1-1	15	CASSPWRQLNTEAFF	TGTGCCAGCAGCCCTTGGCGACAGTTGAACACTGAAGCTTTCTTT
.	TRBV27	TRBD1	TRBJ2-2	13	CASSPRGSGELFF	TGTGCCAGCAGCCCCAGGGGGTCTGGGGAGCTGTTTTTT
.	TRBV2	.	TRBJ1-1	13	CASSESGGTEAFF	TGTGCCAGCAGTGAATCGGGGGGCACTGAAGCTTTCTTT
.	TRBV30	TRBD1	TRBJ2-5	12	CAWGTAQETQYF	TGTGCCTGGGGGACAGCTCAAGAGACCCAGTACTTC
.	TRBV10-1	TRBD1	TRBJ1-1	15	CASSARDRGLTEAFF	TGCGCCAGCAGTGCCCGGGACAGGGGGCTCACTGAAGCTTTCTTT
.	TRBV7-9	TRBD2	TRBJ2-7	16	CASSLVGTSGTHEQYF	TGTGCCAGCAGCTTAGTCGGGACTAGCGGGACCCACGAGCAGTACTTC
.	TRBV27	.	TRBJ2-6	16	CASSSRTTSGANVLTF	TGTGCCAGCAGTTCCCGGACAACCTCTGGGGCCAACGTCCTGACTTTC
.	TRBV11-2	.	TRBJ2-4	16	CASSSYRRLAKNIQYF	TGTGCCAGCAGCTCCTACAGGAGACTAGCCAAAAACATTCAGTACTTC
.	TRBV6-1	.	TRBJ2-5	17	CASSERGLARGRETQYF	TGTGCCAGCAGTGAAAGGGGATTGGCGCGGGGTCGAGAGACCCAGTACTTC
.	TRBV10-1	.	TRBJ2-5	15	CASSESPSVQETQYF	TGCGCCAGCAGTGAGTCTCCTAGCGTGCAAGAGACCCAGTACTTC
.	TRBV11-2	.	TRBJ1-1	15	CASSLGQAGGTEAFF	TGTGCCAGCAGCTTAGGGCAGGCCGGAGGGACTGAAGCTTTCTTT
.	TRBV6-5	.	TRBJ1-2	16	CASSYGTGEANYGYTF	TGTGCCAGCAGTTACGGTACAGGAGAGGCTAACTATGGCTACACCTTC
once	TRBV6-1	.	TRBJ1-3	13	CATAIRGGNTIYF	TGTGCCACCGCGATCAGGGGCGGAAACACCATATATTTT
.	TRBV11-2	TRBD1	TRBJ1-5	15	CASSFGQGPHQPQHF	TGTGCCAGCAGCTTCGGACAGGGTCCCCATCAGCCCCAGCATTTT
.	TRBV2	TRBD2	TRBJ2-3	18	CASSKTSGRAVSTDTQYF	TGTGCCAGCAGCAAGACTAGCGGGAGGGCGGTAAGCACAGATACGCAGTATTTT
.	TRBV7-9	TRBD2	TRBJ2-1	16	CASSSRLADPYNEQFF	TGTGCCAGCAGCTCAAGACTAGCAGATCCCTACAATGAGCAGTTCTTC